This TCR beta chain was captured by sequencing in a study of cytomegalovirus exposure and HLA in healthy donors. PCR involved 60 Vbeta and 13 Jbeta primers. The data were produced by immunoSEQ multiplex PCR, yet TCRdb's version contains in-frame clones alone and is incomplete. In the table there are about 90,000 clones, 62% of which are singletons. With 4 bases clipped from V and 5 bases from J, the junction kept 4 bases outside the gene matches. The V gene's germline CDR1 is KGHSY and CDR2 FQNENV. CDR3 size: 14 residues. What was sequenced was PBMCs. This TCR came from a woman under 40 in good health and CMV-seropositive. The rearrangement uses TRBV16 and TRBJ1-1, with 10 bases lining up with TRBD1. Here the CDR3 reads CASSPDRGRTEAFF. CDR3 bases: TGTGCCAGCAGCCCGGACAGGGGGAGGACTGAAGCTTTCTTT.